This T cell receptor beta chain was recorded in a study of blood T cell repertoires in COVID-19. The germline CDR1 and CDR2 sequences are SNHLY and FYNNEI. The V end lost 2 bases, the J end lost 1 base, and 8 bases lay between the germline ends. CDR3 length: 14 residues. In the authors' methods: It was from reference gene primer amplification that nucleated cell counts were estimated. Assay: immunoSEQ multiplex PCR; the TCRdb copy retains only in-frame clones and omits some. V, J and clone size are those of that table, while D and trimming were read from the DNA. This sample carries roughly 100,000 clones, around 75% of them seen once, and the ten largest clones take about 17%.

Sequencing was done on a sample of peripheral blood. The J gene is TRBJ1-1, the V gene TRBV2; D uncertain. This receptor was obtained from a woman of 80 years or more with active or convalescent COVID-19. The DNA of the CDR3 is TGTGCCAGCAGTGAACTAAGTTCGAACACTGAAGCTTTCTTT. Its protein is CASSELSSNTEAFF.